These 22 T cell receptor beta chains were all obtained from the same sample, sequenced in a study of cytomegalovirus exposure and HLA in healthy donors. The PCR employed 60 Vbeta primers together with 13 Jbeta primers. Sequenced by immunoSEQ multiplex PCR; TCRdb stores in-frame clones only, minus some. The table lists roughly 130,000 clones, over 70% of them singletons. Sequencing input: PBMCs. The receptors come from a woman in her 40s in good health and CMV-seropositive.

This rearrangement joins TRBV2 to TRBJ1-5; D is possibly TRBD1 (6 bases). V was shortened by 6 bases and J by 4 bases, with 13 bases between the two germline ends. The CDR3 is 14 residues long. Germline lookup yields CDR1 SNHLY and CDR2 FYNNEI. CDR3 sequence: CASRGTSLNQPQHF. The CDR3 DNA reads TGTGCCAGCAGGGGGACATCATTAAATCAGCCCCAGCATTTT.

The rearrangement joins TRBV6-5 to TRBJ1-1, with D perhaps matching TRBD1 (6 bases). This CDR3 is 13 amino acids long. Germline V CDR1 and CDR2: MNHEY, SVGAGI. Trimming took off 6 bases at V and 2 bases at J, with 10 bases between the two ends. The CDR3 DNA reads TGTGCCAGCAGAAACAGGGTAAACACTGAAGCTTTCTTT. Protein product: CASRNRVNTEAFF.

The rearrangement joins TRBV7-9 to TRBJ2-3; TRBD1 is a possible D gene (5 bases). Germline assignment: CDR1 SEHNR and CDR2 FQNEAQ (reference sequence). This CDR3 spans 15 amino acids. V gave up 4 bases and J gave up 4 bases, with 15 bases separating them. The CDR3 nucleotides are TGTGCCAGCAGCTACGACAGAGTTCGTCCAGATACGCAGTATTTT. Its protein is CASSYDRVRPDTQYF. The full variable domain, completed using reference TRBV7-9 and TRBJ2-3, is DTGVSQNPRHKITKRGQNVTFRCDPISEHNRLYWYRQTLGQGPEFLTYFQNEAQLEKSRLLSDRFSAERPKGSFSTLEIQRTEQGDSAMYLCASSYDRVRPDTQYFGPGTRLTVL.

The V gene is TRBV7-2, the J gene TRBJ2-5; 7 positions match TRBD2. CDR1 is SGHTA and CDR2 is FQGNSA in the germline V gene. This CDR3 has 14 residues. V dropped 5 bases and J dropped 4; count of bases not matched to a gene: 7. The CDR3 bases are TGTGCCAGCAGCCAAAGCGGGGTCGGAGAGACCCAGTACTTC. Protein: CASSQSGVGETQYF. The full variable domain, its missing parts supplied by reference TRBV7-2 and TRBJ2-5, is GAGVSQSPSNKVTEKGKDVELRCDPISGHTALYWYRQSLGQGLEFLIYFQGNSAPDKSGLPSDRFSAERTGGSVSTLTIQRTQQEDSAVYLCASSQSGVGETQYFGPGTRLLVL.

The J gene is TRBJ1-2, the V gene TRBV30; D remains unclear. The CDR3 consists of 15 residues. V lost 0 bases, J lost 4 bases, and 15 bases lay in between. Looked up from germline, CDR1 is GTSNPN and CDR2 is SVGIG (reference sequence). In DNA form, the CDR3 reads TGTGCCTGGAGTGTACCCCGTGGAGCTCGCTATGGCTACACCTTC. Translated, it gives CAWSVPRGARYGYTF.

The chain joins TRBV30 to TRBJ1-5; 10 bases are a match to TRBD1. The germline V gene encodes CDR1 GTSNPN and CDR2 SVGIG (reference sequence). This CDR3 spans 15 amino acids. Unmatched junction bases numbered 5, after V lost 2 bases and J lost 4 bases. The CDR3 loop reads CAWSSGQGNNQPQHF. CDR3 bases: TGTGCCTGGAGTTCGGGACAGGGGAATAATCAGCCCCAGCATTTT.

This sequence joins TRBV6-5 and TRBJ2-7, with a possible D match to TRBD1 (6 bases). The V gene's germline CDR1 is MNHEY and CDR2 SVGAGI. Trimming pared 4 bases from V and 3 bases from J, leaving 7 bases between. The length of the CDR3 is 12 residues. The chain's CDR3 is CASSSGVYEQYF. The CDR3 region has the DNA TGTGCCAGCAGTTCAGGGGTCTACGAGCAGTACTTC.

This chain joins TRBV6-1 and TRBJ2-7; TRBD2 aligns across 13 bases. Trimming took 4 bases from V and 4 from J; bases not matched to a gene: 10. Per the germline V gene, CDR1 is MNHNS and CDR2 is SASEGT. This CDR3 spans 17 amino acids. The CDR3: CASSGWVGLAGHYEQYF. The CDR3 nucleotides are TGTGCCAGCAGTGGATGGGTGGGACTAGCGGGGCATTACGAGCAGTACTTC.

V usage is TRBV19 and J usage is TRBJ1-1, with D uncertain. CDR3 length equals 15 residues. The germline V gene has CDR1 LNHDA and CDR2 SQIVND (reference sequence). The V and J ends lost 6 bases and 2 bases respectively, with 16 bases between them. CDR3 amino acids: CASSSINSGNTEAFF. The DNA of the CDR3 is TGTGCCAGTAGCTCTATAAACTCGGGAAACACTGAAGCTTTCTTT.

The CDR3 DNA sequence: TGTGCCAGCAGTGTACAAAATTTCCAGGATTCACCCCTCCACTTT. Translated, it gives CASSVQNFQDSPLHF. The V call is TRBV6-5, the J call TRBJ1-6, with D uncertain. The V and J ends lost 5 bases and 8 bases respectively, with 16 bases between them. The CDR3 runs to 15 residues. Per germline, CDR1 MNHEY and CDR2 SVGAGI.

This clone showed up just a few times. The CDR3 nucleotides read TGTGCCAGCCTAGGACCCGGAGGGACCCAGTACTTC. This sequence encodes CASLGPGGTQYF. V and J are TRBV6-5 and TRBJ2-5, with D maybe TRBD2 (5 bases). The CDR3 runs to 12 residues. V lost 8 bases, J lost 7 bases, and 14 bases lay in between. CDR1 is MNHEY and CDR2 is SVGAGI in the germline V gene.

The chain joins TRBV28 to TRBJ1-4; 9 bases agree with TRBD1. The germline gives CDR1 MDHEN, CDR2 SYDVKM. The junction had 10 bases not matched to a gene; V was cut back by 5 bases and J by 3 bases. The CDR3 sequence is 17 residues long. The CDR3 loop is CASSQRGQGLANEKLFF. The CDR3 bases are TGTGCCAGCAGTCAGAGGGGACAGGGTTTAGCTAATGAAAAACTGTTTTTT.

The CDR3 DNA reads TGCGCCAGCAGCCAGGGGGCCAGGGCGGTTGGCACAGATACGCAGTATTTT. Translating it yields CASSQGARAVGTDTQYF. The gene calls are TRBV4-1 and TRBJ2-3; a possible D gene is TRBD1 (6 bases). This CDR3 comprises 17 residues. Germline V gene lookup returns CDR1 MGHRA and CDR2 YSYEKL. Trimming took 3 bases from V and 1 from J, leaving 17 bases between them.

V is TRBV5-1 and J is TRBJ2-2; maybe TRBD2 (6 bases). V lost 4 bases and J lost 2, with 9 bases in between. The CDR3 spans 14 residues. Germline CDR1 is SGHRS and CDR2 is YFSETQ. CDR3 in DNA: TGCGCCAGCAGCCAGACTAGTAACACCGGGGAGCTGTTTTTT. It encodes CASSQTSNTGELFF.

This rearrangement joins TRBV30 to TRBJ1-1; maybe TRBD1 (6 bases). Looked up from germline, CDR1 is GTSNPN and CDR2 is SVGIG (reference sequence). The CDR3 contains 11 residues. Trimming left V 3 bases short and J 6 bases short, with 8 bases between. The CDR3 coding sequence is TGTGCCTGGAGGGACAGCTCTGAAGCTTTCTTT. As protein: CAWRDSSEAFF.

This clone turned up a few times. The CDR3: CASSSMGGGYGYTF. CDR3 nucleotides: TGTGCCAGCAGTTCGATGGGGGGGGGTTATGGCTACACCTTC. The chain combines TRBV6-5 with TRBJ1-2, with a weak D call TRBD1 (5 bases). The CDR3 has 14 residues. V was shortened by 4 bases and J by 5 bases, with 14 bases between the two germline ends. Germline V gives CDR1 MNHEY, CDR2 SVGAGI.

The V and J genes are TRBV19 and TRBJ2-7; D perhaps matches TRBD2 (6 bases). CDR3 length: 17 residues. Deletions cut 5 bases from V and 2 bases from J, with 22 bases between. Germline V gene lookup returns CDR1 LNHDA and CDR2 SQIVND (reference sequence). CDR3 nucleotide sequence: TGTGCCAGTAGTCCTCCACTAAGTAGCGGTGCCCCCTACGAGCAGTACTTC. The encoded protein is CASSPPLSSGAPYEQYF. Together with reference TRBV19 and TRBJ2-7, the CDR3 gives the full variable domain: DGGITQSPKYLFRKEGQNVTLSCEQNLNHDAMYWYRQDPGQGLRLIYYSQIVNDFQKGDIAEGYSVSREKKESFPLTVTSAQKNPTAFYLCASSPPLSSGAPYEQYFGPGTRLTVT.

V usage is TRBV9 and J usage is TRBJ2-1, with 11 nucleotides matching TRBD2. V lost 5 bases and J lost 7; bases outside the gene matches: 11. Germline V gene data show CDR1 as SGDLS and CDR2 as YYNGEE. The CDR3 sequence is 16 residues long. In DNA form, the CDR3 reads TGTGCCAGCAGACTAGCACTAGCGGGAGTAGGTAATGAGCAGTTCTTC. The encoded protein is CASRLALAGVGNEQFF.

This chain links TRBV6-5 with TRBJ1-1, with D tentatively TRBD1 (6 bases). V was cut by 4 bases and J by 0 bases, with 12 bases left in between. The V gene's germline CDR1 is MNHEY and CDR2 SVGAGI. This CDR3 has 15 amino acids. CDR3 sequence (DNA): TGTGCCAGCAGTTTTCGACAGGAGTTGAACACTGAAGCTTTCTTT. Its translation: CASSFRQELNTEAFF.

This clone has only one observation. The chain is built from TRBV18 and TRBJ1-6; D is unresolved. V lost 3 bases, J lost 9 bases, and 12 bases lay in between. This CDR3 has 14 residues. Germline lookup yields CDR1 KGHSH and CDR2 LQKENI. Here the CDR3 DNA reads TGTGCCAGCTCACCTTCCCAGGAGGTTTCACCCCTCCACTTT. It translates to CASSPSQEVSPLHF.

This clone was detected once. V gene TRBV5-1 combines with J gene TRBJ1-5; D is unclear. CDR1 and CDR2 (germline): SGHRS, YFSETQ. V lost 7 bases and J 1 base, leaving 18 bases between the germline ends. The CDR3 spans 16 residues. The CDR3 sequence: CASSEGWDPSNQPQHF. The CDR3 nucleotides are TGCGCCAGCTCCGAGGGATGGGATCCCAGCAATCAGCCCCAGCATTTT.

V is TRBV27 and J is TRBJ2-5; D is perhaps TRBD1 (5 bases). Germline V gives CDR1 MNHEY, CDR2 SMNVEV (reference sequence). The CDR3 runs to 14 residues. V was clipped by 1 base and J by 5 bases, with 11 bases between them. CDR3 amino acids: CASSLYGRVETQYF. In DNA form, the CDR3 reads TGTGCCAGCAGTTTATATGGCAGGGTTGAGACCCAGTACTTC.